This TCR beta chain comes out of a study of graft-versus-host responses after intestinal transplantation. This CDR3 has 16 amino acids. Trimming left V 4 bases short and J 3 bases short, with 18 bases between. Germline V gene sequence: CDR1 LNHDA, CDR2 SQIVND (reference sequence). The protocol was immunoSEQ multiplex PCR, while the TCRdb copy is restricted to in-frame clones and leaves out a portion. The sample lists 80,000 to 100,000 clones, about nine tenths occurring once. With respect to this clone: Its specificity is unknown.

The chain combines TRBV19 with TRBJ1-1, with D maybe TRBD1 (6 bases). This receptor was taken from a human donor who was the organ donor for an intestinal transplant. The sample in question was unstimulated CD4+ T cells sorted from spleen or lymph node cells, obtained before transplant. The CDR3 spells CASSTPRTASDTEAFF. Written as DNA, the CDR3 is TGTGCCAGTAGTACCCCTCGGACAGCCTCTGACACTGAAGCTTTCTTT.